One sample yielded the 8 T cell receptor beta chains listed below, sequenced in a study of T cells after yellow fever vaccination. TCRdb processed the 5' RACE reads anew with MiXCR; each CDR3 protein has one entry. The sample includes a few hundred thousand distinct CDR3 sequences, about 5.2% of them seen just once. The sample consisted of CD4+ T cells sorted from PBMCs, taken on the day of the yellow fever booster vaccination. These receptors were taken from a man aged 18 to 29 who received the YFV17D yellow fever vaccine.

This clonotype was observed a handful of times. This chain uses TRBV4-3 with TRBJ1-1; TRBD1 is a possible D gene (6 bases). The V gene's germline CDR1 is LGHNA and CDR2 YSLEER. The CDR3 is 15 amino acids. V lost 6 bases and J lost 4, with 18 bases in between. The CDR3 is CASRRLGGPSTEAFF. The CDR3 DNA reads as TGCGCCAGCAGGCGACTAGGGGGGCCTAGCACTGAAGCTTTCTTT.

V gene TRBV30 combines with J gene TRBJ2-7; D might be TRBD1 (6 bases). This CDR3 comprises 15 residues. The V end was cut by 2 bases, the J end by 4 bases, with 18 bases between. The germline gives CDR1 GTSNPN, CDR2 SVGIG (reference sequence). CDR3 protein: CAWSLHRTVRYEQYF. Written as DNA, the CDR3 is TGTGCCTGGAGTCTCCATAGGACAGTTAGATACGAGCAGTACTTC.

Many counts were recorded for this clonotype. The chain is built from TRBV20-1 and TRBJ1-2, with a possible D match to TRBD1 (6 bases). Trimming took 3 bases from V and 3 from J, leaving 8 bases between them. Germline V lookup: CDR1 DFQATT, CDR2 SNEGSKA (reference sequence). The CDR3 sequence is 12 residues long. CDR3 sequence: CSARNRDYGYTF. The CDR3 nucleotides read TGCAGTGCTAGGAACAGGGACTATGGCTACACCTTC.

At least ten counts were recorded for this clonotype. The chain employs TRBV5-5 and TRBJ2-7; 9 bases are a match to TRBD1. The CDR3 sequence is 14 residues long. CDR1 is SGHKS and CDR2 is YYEKEE in the germline V gene (reference sequence). Trimming cost V 4 bases and J 4 bases; bases outside gene matches: 6. CDR3 sequence reads: CASSGGTGFYEQYF. Here the CDR3 DNA reads TGTGCCAGCAGCGGTGGGACAGGGTTTTACGAGCAGTACTTC.

The CDR3 here is CASSLALRQRTGYGYTF. CDR3 coding DNA: TGCGCCAGCAGCTTGGCTCTTCGACAGAGGACCGGGTATGGCTACACCTTC. The chain combines TRBV5-1 with TRBJ1-2; tentatively, D is TRBD1 (5 bases). Germline CDR1 reads SGHRS; CDR2 reads YFSETQ. Trimming shortened V by 0 bases and J by 5 bases, and 20 bases separated the two germline ends. The CDR3 sequence is 17 residues long.

This chain uses TRBV20-1 with TRBJ1-2; tentatively, D is TRBD1 (5 bases). The V and J ends lost 6 bases and 6 bases respectively, with 14 bases between them. The CDR3 is 12 residues long. Germline V gene data show CDR1 as DFQATT and CDR2 as SNEGSKA (reference sequence). The DNA of the CDR3 is TGCAGTGCGGGGAGGGGCTCGGATGGCTACACCTTC. This codes for CSAGRGSDGYTF.

In this sample, this clonotype turned up many times. V usage is TRBV7-2 and J usage is TRBJ2-7; D gene ambiguous. CDR1 and CDR2 (germline): SGHTA, FQGNSA. This CDR3 is 11 amino acids long. Trimming took off 5 bases at V and 3 bases at J, with 5 bases between the two ends. The CDR3 sequence is CASSRVYEQYF. CDR3 DNA: TGTGCCAGCAGCCGGGTCTACGAGCAGTACTTC.

CDR3 sequence reads: CASSVSGLYGYTF. CDR3 in DNA: TGTGCCAGCAGTGTGTCAGGGCTCTATGGCTACACCTTC. This chain links TRBV2 with TRBJ1-2; a possible D gene is TRBD1 (5 bases). Trimming pared 4 bases from V and 4 bases from J, leaving 10 bases between. The CDR3 is 13 residues long. Germline V gives CDR1 SNHLY, CDR2 FYNNEI.